This T cell receptor (beta chain) was found in a study of blood T cell repertoires in COVID-19. The method was immunoSEQ multiplex PCR; TCRdb's version includes in-frame clones alone and lacks a portion of them. The sample yields fewer than 200,000 clones, about 80% seen once. The CDR3 has 11 residues. With 7 bases removed from V and 8 bases from J, the gap between germline ends came to 11 bases. CDR1 and CDR2 from the germline V gene are LGHDT and YNNKEL (reference sequence). V is TRBV3-1 (or the pseudogene TRBV3-2) and J is TRBJ1-2, with D unresolved. Sequencing was performed on peripheral blood. The sequence was obtained from a man aged 65 to 79 with active or convalescent COVID-19. The CDR3 reads CASTPRGGYTF. The CDR3 DNA reads as TGTGCCAGCACTCCGCGGGGAGGCTACACCTTC.